Below are 22 T cell receptor beta chains sequenced from a single sample in a study of T cells after yellow fever vaccination. TCRdb called the 5' RACE reads again in MiXCR, with one record for every CDR3 protein. The table lists about 220,000 distinct CDR3 sequences, around 3.1% of them singletons. The sample here was CD4+ T cells sorted from PBMCs, taken 10 days after the yellow fever booster vaccination. Every receptor here comes from a young man who received the YFV17D yellow fever vaccine.

This sequence joins TRBV18 and TRBJ1-4, with D possibly being TRBD1 (5 bases). CDR3 length equals 14 residues. V was cut by 3 bases and J by 8 bases, with 13 bases left in between. The V gene's germline CDR1 is KGHSH and CDR2 LQKENI. In nucleotides, the CDR3 is TGTGCCAGCTCACCGGGGACGACCGGGGAAAAACTGTTTTTT. Protein: CASSPGTTGEKLFF.

The rearrangement uses TRBV6-6 and TRBJ2-3; D is uncertain. Germline V gene sequence: CDR1 MNHNY, CDR2 SVGAGI (reference sequence). V dropped 0 bases and J dropped 2 bases, with 12 bases sitting between them. This CDR3 is built from 16 residues. The CDR3 region has the DNA TGTGCCAGCAGTTACTCGAAGAGTGACCTCACAGATACGCAGTATTTT. Translation: CASSYSKSDLTDTQYF.

The J gene is TRBJ1-2, the V gene TRBV7-9, with TRBD1 identical over 9 bases. From germline, CDR1 is SEHNR and CDR2 FQNEAQ (reference sequence). Germline trimming cut 0 bases from V and 7 bases from J; bases unmatched to any gene: 3. CDR3 length: 14 amino acids. CDR3 nucleotides: TGTGCCAGCAGCTTAGCGGACAGGGGTAGTGGCTACACCTTC. This sequence encodes CASSLADRGSGYTF.

V and J are TRBV5-1 and TRBJ1-6; 10 positions match TRBD1. Germline CDR1 reads SGHRS; CDR2 reads YFSETQ. The CDR3 spans 15 residues. J lost 8 bases, V lost 4 bases, and 6 bases had no gene match. The DNA for the CDR3 is TGCGCCAGCAGCCAGTCCGGGACAGGGGATTCACCCCTCCACTTT. Protein: CASSQSGTGDSPLHF.

This clonotype was seen only a few times. The rearrangement joins TRBV6-1 to TRBJ2-7; 10 positions match TRBD1. This CDR3 region has 15 residues. V lost 6 bases and J lost 3; bases outside the gene matches: 8. Germline loops: CDR1 MNHNS, CDR2 SASEGT. Written as DNA, the CDR3 is TGTGCCAGCAGCCCAGGGACAGGGGATCTCTACGAGCAGTACGTC. Translation gives CASSPGTGDLYEQYV.

In its sample, this clonotype was seen many times. This chain joins TRBV5-1 and TRBJ2-6; D unresolved. The CDR3 consists of 16 residues. Trimming left V 4 bases short and J 0 bases short, with 11 bases between. Germline CDR1 SGHRS, CDR2 YFSETQ. This CDR3 is CASSPTRGSGANVLTF. CDR3 nucleotide sequence: TGCGCCAGCAGCCCGACTCGAGGCTCTGGGGCCAACGTCCTGACTTTC.

The table lists this clonotype with many counts. No conserved phenylalanine or tryptophan is present at the end of the CDR3, so a read error is the likely explanation. The DNA is omitted, as the CDR3 cannot be located on it reliably, and the CDR3 follows TCRdb's listing. The V gene is TRBV20-1, the J gene TRBJ2-1; TRBD2, the table's D call, lacks a check against the DNA. The V gene's germline CDR1 is DFQATT and CDR2 SNEGSKA (reference sequence). With termini counted, the CDR3 has 13 amino acids. CDR3 residues: CSASLPHLAGGLL.

The genes are TRBV7-2 and TRBJ1-2, with TRBD1 as a possible D gene (5 bases). This CDR3 comprises 14 residues. V was trimmed by 0 bases and J by 4 bases, leaving 9 bases between them. Germline CDR1 and CDR2: SGHTA and FQGNSA. CDR3 loop: CASSLARGSYGYTF. The DNA for the CDR3 is TGTGCCAGCAGCTTAGCGCGGGGGAGCTATGGCTACACCTTC.

This clonotype was counted at least ten times. The chain couples TRBV29-1 to TRBJ1-1; tentative D call: TRBD1 (6 bases). This CDR3 spans 11 amino acids. CDR1 and CDR2 from the germline V gene are SQVTM and ANQGSEA. Trimming cost V 6 bases and J 6 bases, with 11 bases left between them. CDR3 region: CSVTGHAEAFF. The CDR3 DNA is TGCAGCGTCACAGGGCACGCTGAAGCTTTCTTT. Drawing the rest from reference TRBV29-1 and TRBJ1-1, the complete variable domain is SAVISQKPSRDICQRGTSLTIQCQVDSQVTMMFWYRQQPGQSLTLIATANQGSEATYESGFVIDKFPISRPNLTFSTLTVSNMSPEDSSIYLCSVTGHAEAFFGQGTRLTVV.

The rearrangement links TRBV12-3 or TRBV12-4 to TRBJ2-1, with 13 positions matching TRBD2. The CDR3 runs to 15 residues. The junction had 5 bases not matched to a gene; V was cut back by 6 bases and J by 6 bases. The CDR3 reads CASRPGTSGVNEQFF. DNA of the CDR3: TGTGCCAGCAGACCCGGGACTAGCGGGGTCAATGAGCAGTTCTTC.

This clonotype occurred many times. The rearrangement uses TRBV21-1 and TRBJ2-7; no check of the table's D call, TRBD1, against the DNA was made. TRBV21-1 is listed as a pseudogene. CDR3 length: 14 amino acids. CDR3 sequence reads: CASSPNRAWDEQYF. CDR3 nucleotide sequence: TGTGCCAGCAGCCCAAACAGGGCTTGGGACGAGCAGTACTTC.

The chain is built from TRBV28 and TRBJ1-5; 7 bases map to TRBD1. This CDR3 spans 16 amino acids. V lost 8 bases and J lost 2; bases outside the gene matches: 12. CDR1 is MDHEN, CDR2 SYDVKM, per germline. DNA of the CDR3: TGTGCCAGCGGAGAACTCACAGGGGCTGGCAATCAGCCCCAGCATTTT. It specifies CASGELTGAGNQPQHF.

This clonotype was counted ten times or more. The chain employs TRBV10-3 and TRBJ1-1; D is perhaps TRBD1 (5 bases). V lost 5 bases and J lost 6, with 7 bases in between. The germline V gene encodes CDR1 ENHRY and CDR2 SYGVKD. The CDR3 runs 11 residues. The CDR3 loop reads CAISPGSEAFF. CDR3 bases: TGTGCCATCAGTCCAGGGTCTGAAGCTTTCTTT.

This clonotype occurred many times. The chain recombines TRBV2 with TRBJ2-3, with a tentative D call TRBD2 (6 bases). In germline, CDR1 is SNHLY, CDR2 FYNNEI. The CDR3 covers 15 residues. Trimming removed 0 bases at V and 1 base at J, with 8 bases between. The CDR3 sequence is CASSEAWGGTDTQYF. CDR3 bases: TGTGCCAGCAGTGAAGCATGGGGGGGCACAGATACGCAGTATTTT. The whole variable domain, remainder taken from reference TRBV2 and TRBJ2-3, is EPEVTQTPSHQVTQMGQEVILRCVPISNHLYFYWYRQILGQKVEFLVSFYNNEISEKSEIFDDQFSVERPDGSNFTLKIRSTKLEDSAMYFCASSEAWGGTDTQYFGPGTRLTVL.

This clonotype was counted many times. V gene TRBV2 combines with J gene TRBJ2-3; D remains ambiguous. CDR3 length: 14 residues. The ends were cut back, 5 bases at V and 2 bases at J, with 11 bases in the middle. Germline CDR1 is SNHLY and CDR2 is FYNNEI. CDR3 sequence reads: CASSRIDITDTQYF. In DNA form, the CDR3 reads TGTGCCAGCAGTAGAATCGATATCACAGATACGCAGTATTTT. The whole variable domain, remainder taken from reference TRBV2 and TRBJ2-3, is EPEVTQTPSHQVTQMGQEVILRCVPISNHLYFYWYRQILGQKVEFLVSFYNNEISEKSEIFDDQFSVERPDGSNFTLKIRSTKLEDSAMYFCASSRIDITDTQYFGPGTRLTVL.

The V call is TRBV27, the J call TRBJ1-2, with D tentatively TRBD1 (6 bases). The CDR3 consists of 13 residues. V lost 7 bases to trimming and J lost 8 bases, with 17 bases between them. Germline-derived CDR1 and CDR2 are MNHEY and SMNVEV (reference sequence). Here the CDR3 DNA reads TGTGCCAGCAAACCACGGGGGCAGGGGGGCTACACCTTC. This sequence encodes CASKPRGQGGYTF.

This clonotype showed up many times. The chain is built from TRBV7-2 and TRBJ2-5; 9 nucleotides agree with TRBD2. CDR1 is SGHTA, CDR2 FQGNSA, per germline. The CDR3 runs 16 residues. The ends lost 1 base at V and 1 base at J; junction bases unmatched: 4. The CDR3 spells CASSLVSSGIQETQYF. The CDR3 DNA reads TGTGCCAGCAGCTTAGTGTCTAGCGGGATCCAAGAGACCCAGTACTTC.

In its sample, this clonotype was seen a few times. CDR3 region: CASSLLTGLNTEAFF. The DNA of the CDR3 is TGTGCCAGCAGCTTACTTACAGGCTTGAACACTGAAGCTTTCTTT. The rearrangement links TRBV7-8 to TRBJ1-1, with D tentatively TRBD1 (5 bases). Germline V lookup: CDR1 SGHVS, CDR2 FQNEAQ. The V and J ends lost 2 bases and 0 bases respectively, with 10 bases between them. CDR3 size: 15 residues. The variable domain in full, with the rest retrieved from reference TRBV7-8 and TRBJ1-1, is GAGVSQSPRYKVAKRGQDVALRCDPISGHVSLFWYQQALGQGPEFLTYFQNEAQLDKSGLPSDRFFAERPEGSVSTLKIQRTQQEDSAVYLCASSLLTGLNTEAFFGQGTRLTVV.

V and J are TRBV3-1 and TRBJ1-3; D remains unclear. The CDR3 extends over 14 amino acids. The germline gives CDR1 LGHDT, CDR2 YNNKEL (reference sequence). V lost 3 bases and J lost 0, with 6 bases in between. The CDR3 is CASSHYTSGNTIYF. For the CDR3, the DNA is TGTGCCAGCAGCCATTACACCTCTGGAAACACCATATATTTT. Variable domain in full (rest from reference TRBV3-1 and TRBJ1-3): DTAVSQTPKYLVTQMGNDKSIKCEQNLGHDTMYWYKQDSKKFLKIMFSYNNKELIINETVPNRFSPKSPDKAHLNLHINSLELGDSAVYFCASSHYTSGNTIYFGEGSWLTVV.

The genes are TRBV20-1 and TRBJ2-2, with D possibly TRBD1 on 5 matching bases. The CDR3 consists of 16 residues. The V and J ends lost 1 base and 1 base respectively, with 13 bases between them. Germline CDR1 and CDR2: DFQATT and SNEGSKA (reference sequence). The DNA for the CDR3 is TGCAGTGCTAGAGCCCTAAAAAGGGGGAACACCGGGGAGCTGTTTTTT. Translating it yields CSARALKRGNTGELFF.

The chain has TRBV11-2 and TRBJ1-1; tentatively, D is TRBD1 (5 bases). V was clipped by 0 bases and J by 4 bases, with 15 bases between them. This CDR3 is built from 16 residues. CDR1 and CDR2 (germline): SGHAT, FQNNGV. The CDR3 sequence: CASSLDFGRATTEAFF. DNA of the CDR3: TGTGCCAGCAGCTTAGATTTCGGCAGGGCAACCACTGAAGCTTTCTTT.

This clonotype was seen many times. DNA for the CDR3: TGTGCCAGCAGCGTAGAGCAGGGCAGCGGGGAGCTGTTTTTT. Its translation: CASSVEQGSGELFF. This sequence joins TRBV9 and TRBJ2-2; D is possibly TRBD1 (5 bases). V was clipped by 0 bases and J by 7 bases, with 10 bases between them. Germline values: CDR1 SGDLS, CDR2 YYNGEE. The CDR3 extends over 14 amino acids.